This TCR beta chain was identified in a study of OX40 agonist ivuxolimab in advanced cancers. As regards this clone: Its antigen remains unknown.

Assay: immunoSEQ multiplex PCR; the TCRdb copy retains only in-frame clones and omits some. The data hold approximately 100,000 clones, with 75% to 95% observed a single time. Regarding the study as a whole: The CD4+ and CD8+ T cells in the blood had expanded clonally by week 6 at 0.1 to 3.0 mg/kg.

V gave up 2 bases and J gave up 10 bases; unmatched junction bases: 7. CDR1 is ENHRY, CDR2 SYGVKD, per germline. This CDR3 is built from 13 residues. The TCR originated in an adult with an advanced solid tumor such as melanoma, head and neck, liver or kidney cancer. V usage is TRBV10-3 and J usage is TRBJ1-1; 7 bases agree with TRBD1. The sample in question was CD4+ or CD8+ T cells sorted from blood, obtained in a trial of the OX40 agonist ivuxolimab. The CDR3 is CAISETLQGRAFF. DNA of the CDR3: TGTGCCATCAGTGAGACTTTACAGGGGAGAGCTTTCTTT.